Below, one TCR beta chain is given with its context. This receptor's antigen is unknown. No base-level quality is on record; no much larger clone is a single base apart. The CDR1 and CDR2 encoded by the germline V gene (reference sequence) are MNHNY and SVGAGI. Clipping removes 6 bases from V and 1 base from J, with 6 as the unmatched junction base count. The CDR3 numbers 16 residues from cysteine through phenylalanine. Of the read, only the CDR3 DNA is kept; its 48 bases are in frame from base 1. PBMCs were isolated by Ficoll-Paque density gradient centrifugation. This sample was sequenced with an Illumina NovaSeq 6000. Using 5'RACE with constant-segment primers, TCRalpha and TCRbeta cDNA libraries were constructed, with sample barcodes and unique molecular identifiers added in the process. Trizol reagent was used to extract RNA from every sample. Library amplification was performed in two PCR steps, and a second sample barcode and Illumina TruSeq adapters were introduced in the second step. Sequencing of libraries was performed on an Illumina NovaSeq with 2 x 150 bp paired-end reads. In the source study's methods: Demultiplexing of reads and collapsing into UMI-guided consensus sequences were performed with migec v1.2.7. Using mixcr v2.1.11, UMI consensuses were aligned to TRA and TRB V and J templates and then assembled into clonotypes. A clonotype was counted as expanded or contracted only if both edgeR and NoisET called the change significant, with noise models trained on biological replicates. edgeR calls used a false discovery rate-adjusted p below 0.01 and a log2 fold-change threshold of 1. As an exploratory analysis of dynamics, max-normalized trajectories of the 1000 most abundant clonotypes were examined with PCA combined with hierarchical clustering. Separately sequenced CD4+ and CD8+ repertoires were used to assign a CD4 or CD8 phenotype to each responding clone. The public reads were reprocessed in TCRdb via fastp at Q25 and MiXCR, keeping in-frame beta chains. Identical CDR3 protein sequences are pooled into one entry, listed with their most common genes and DNA. The V and J calls follow TCRdb's processing rather than the paper's. In all, the sample holds hundreds of thousands of distinct CDR3 sequences, and approximately 15% of those were seen once. About 22% of the sample is in the top ten clones.

The data derive from a study of T-cell memory formation after mild COVID-19 (dated by TCRdb to 2020 to 2022). With regard to the full study: TCR sequence clusters from the two donors were largely donor specific. The cohort comprised two young, previously healthy adult volunteers, one female and one male. T-cell clones expanding and contracting after mild COVID-19 in two donors were tracked by longitudinal TCRalpha and TCRbeta repertoire sequencing. On the study overall, not on this receptor specifically: From day 15 to 85, contracting clones showed balanced CD4/CD8 phenotypes, whereas a second wave of clones that expanded from day 15 to 37 leaned towards CD4+. Only two mild cases were covered by the study, and larger cohorts that include severe cases with pre-infection samples were considered necessary. Some responding clones were detected in pre-infection memory, suggesting pre-existing cross-reactive memory T cells joined the SARS-CoV-2 response. SARS-CoV-2 specificity was not confirmed for the second-wave clones peaking on day 37. Contracting CD4+ clones turned up mainly in the CM and EM memory subsets, whereas EMRA was where CD8+ clones were enriched.

The origin of this receptor is a man aged 18 to 29 who had mild COVID-19 (a few samples of this study predate the infection). The sample titles of this study are shuffled in the database, so cell type and time point are left out; the donor was told from shared clones. The sequenced sample was PBMCs or a T cell subset sorted from them (not recorded which). The sequence joins TRBV6-6 to TRBJ2-3; the junction holds 11 bases that match TRBD2. The CDR3 protein is CASSRGLAGRTDTQYF. The bases read TGTGCCAGCAGCCGCGGACTAGCGGGTCGCACAGATACGCAGTATTTT.